One T cell receptor beta chain is described in this entry. This specimen belongs to a study of blood T cell repertoires in COVID-19. Sequencing was performed with immunoSEQ multiplex PCR; in TCRdb, only in-frame clones are kept and a portion is missing. The table includes some 240,000 clones, roughly 84% detected once. Germline V gene lookup returns CDR1 KGHDR and CDR2 SFDVKD. This CDR3 region has 15 residues. V was pared by 7 bases and J by 0 bases, with 12 bases between. The sequence came from a woman aged 40 to 50 who had recovered from COVID-19. The rearrangement links TRBV24-1 to TRBJ2-1; D uncertain. The sample taken for sequencing was peripheral blood. DNA of the CDR3: TGTGCCACCAGGGGTCCCCGGAGCTCCTACAATGAGCAGTTCTTC. Amino acid sequence: CATRGPRSSYNEQFF.